The clone carrying this TCR beta chain was recorded at least ten times. Its target is not known. Germline CDR1 reads MDHEN; CDR2 reads SYDVKM. Trimming removed 3 bases at V and 13 bases at J, with 10 bases between. This CDR3 contains 11 residues. As it was prepared, the TCRbeta library received unique molecular identifiers. MiXCR, run by TCRdb on the PCR reads, gives a single entry per CDR3 protein. The sample consists of around 700,000 distinct CDR3 sequences, around 13% of them appearing once. This sample stems from a study of T-cell reconstitution after alpha-beta-depleted transplantation in children. Whole-study findings and limits: There were some patients whose high TCRbeta diversity at day 60 came from surviving recipient T cells and thymic progenitors. Several hundred expanded graft clones reportedly supplied alpha-beta T cells about two months after transplant. The main origin of T-cell counts and diversity one year after transplant was newly produced T cells.

The TCR was taken from a girl aged 2 to 10 with congenital amegakaryocytic thrombocytopenia, due to receive a stem cell transplant. This sequence joins TRBV28 and TRBJ2-1; a weak D match, TRBD2 (6 bases). The sequencing used PBMCs, collected before TCRalphabeta/CD19-depleted stem cell transplant. The CDR3 region is CASSFGGAQFF. The CDR3 DNA sequence: TGTGCCAGCAGTTTCGGAGGGGCACAGTTCTTC.